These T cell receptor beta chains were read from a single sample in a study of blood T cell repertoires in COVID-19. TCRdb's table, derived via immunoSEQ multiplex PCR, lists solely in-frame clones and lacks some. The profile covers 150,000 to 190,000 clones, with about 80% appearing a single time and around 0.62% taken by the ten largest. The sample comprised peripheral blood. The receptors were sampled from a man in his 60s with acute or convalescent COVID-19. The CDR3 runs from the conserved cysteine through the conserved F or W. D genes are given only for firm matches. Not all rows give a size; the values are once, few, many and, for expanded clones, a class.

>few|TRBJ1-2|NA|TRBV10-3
CAISETGIGGYTF
TGTGCCATCAGTGAGACAGGGATTGGTGGCTACACCTTC
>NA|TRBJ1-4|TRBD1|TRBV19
CASSRTGANEKLFF
TGTGCCAGTAGTCGGACAGGGGCTAATGAAAAACTGTTTTTT
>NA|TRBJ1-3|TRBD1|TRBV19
CASSRTGAGNTIYF
TGTGCCAGTAGTCGGACAGGGGCTGGAAACACCATATATTTT
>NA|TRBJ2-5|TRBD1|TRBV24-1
CATREGTGAQETQYF
TGTGCCACCAGGGAAGGGACAGGGGCGCAAGAGACCCAGTACTTC
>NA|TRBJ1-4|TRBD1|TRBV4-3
CASSQPDRGANEKLFF
TGCGCCAGCAGCCAACCAGACAGGGGGGCGAATGAAAAACTGTTTTTT
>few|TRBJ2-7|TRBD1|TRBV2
CASSGWQGAREQYF
TGTGCCAGCAGTGGGTGGCAGGGGGCCCGCGAGCAGTACTTC
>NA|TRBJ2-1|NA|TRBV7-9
CASSLGGGNEQFF
TGTGCCAGCAGCTTAGGAGGGGGCAATGAGCAGTTCTTC
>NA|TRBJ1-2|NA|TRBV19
CASSIKNQGRGYGYTF
TGTGCCAGTAGTATTAAGAACCAGGGGCGCGGCTATGGCTACACCTTC
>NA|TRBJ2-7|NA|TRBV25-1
CASSEYSNEQYF
TGTGCCAGCAGTGAATACTCTAACGAGCAGTACTTC
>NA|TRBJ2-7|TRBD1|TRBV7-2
CASSLDRGGREQYF
TGTGCCAGCAGCCTGGACAGGGGGGGGCGCGAGCAGTACTTC
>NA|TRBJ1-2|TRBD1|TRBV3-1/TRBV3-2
CASSPGQGAYGYTF
TGTGCCAGCAGCCCCGGACAGGGGGCCTATGGCTACACCTTC
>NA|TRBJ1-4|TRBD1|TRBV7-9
CASSPPWTGNEKLFF
TGTGCCAGCAGCCCGCCATGGACAGGGAATGAAAAACTGTTTTTT
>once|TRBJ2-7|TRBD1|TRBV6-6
CASSGTGNRGEQYF
TGTGCCAGCAGCGGGACAGGAAACCGAGGCGAGCAGTACTTC
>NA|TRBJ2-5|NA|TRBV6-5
CASSYRGGGETQYF
TGTGCCAGCAGTTACCGCGGGGGCGGAGAGACCCAGTACTTC
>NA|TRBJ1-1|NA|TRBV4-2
CASSPGGVNTEAFF
TGTGCCAGCAGCCCCGGGGGGGTGAACACTGAAGCTTTCTTT
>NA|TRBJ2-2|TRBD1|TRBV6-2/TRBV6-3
CASSSGQGAGELFF
TGTGCCAGCAGTTCCGGACAGGGTGCCGGGGAGCTGTTTTTT
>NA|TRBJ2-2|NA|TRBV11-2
CASSSGQLQVTGELFF
TGTGCCAGCAGCTCCGGACAGTTACAAGTCACCGGGGAGCTGTTTTTT
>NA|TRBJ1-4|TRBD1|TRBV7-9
CASSLQDRGREKLFF
TGTGCCAGCAGCTTACAGGACAGGGGGCGTGAAAAACTGTTTTTT
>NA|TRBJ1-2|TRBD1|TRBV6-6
CATGTTGGAFGYTF
TGTGCCACCGGGACAACAGGGGGCGCTTTTGGCTACACCTTC
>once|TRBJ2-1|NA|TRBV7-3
CASSLDSGYNEQFF
TGTGCCAGCAGCTTGGATAGCGGCTACAATGAGCAGTTCTTC
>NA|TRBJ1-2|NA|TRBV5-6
CASSSLARPYTF
TGTGCCAGCAGCTCATTAGCTCGGCCCTACACCTTC
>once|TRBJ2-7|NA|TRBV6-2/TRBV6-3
CASSYPGLTLYEQYF
TGTGCCAGCAGTTACCCGGGACTCACCCTTTACGAGCAGTACTTC
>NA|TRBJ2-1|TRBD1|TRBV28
CASSLRQGHNEQFF
TGTGCCAGCAGTTTAAGACAGGGACACAATGAGCAGTTCTTC
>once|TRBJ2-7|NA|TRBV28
CASSLPGNYEQYF
TGTGCCAGCAGTTTGCCAGGGAACTACGAGCAGTACTTC
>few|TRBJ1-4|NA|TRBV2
CASTTGGLTNEKLFF
TGTGCCAGCACCACGGGCGGGTTAACTAATGAAAAACTGTTTTTT